This entry concerns a single T cell receptor beta chain. V trimming: 6 bases; J trimming: 3 bases; junction bases outside the gene matches: 9. The CDR3 spans 16 residues. Germline V gene data show CDR1 as SGHTA and CDR2 as FQGNSA. Primers for the PCR totalled 60 Vbeta and 13 Jbeta. Assay used: immunoSEQ multiplex PCR; TCRdb lists only in-frame clones, some missing. The repertoire holds about 170,000 clones, with less than 80% as singletons. This record comes from a study of cytomegalovirus exposure and HLA in healthy donors. The TCR was taken from a female donor in good health and CMV-seronegative. The material sequenced was PBMCs. The chain links TRBV7-2 to TRBJ2-7; 12 bases align to TRBD2. The CDR3 sequence is CASSKVGLAGIYEQYF. In DNA, the CDR3 is TGTGCCAGCAGTAAAGTTGGACTAGCGGGGATCTACGAGCAGTACTTC.